The T cell receptor beta chain described here comes from a study of early T cells in non-severe SARS-CoV-2 infection. In its sample, this clonotype was seen a few times. Unique molecular identifiers were affixed to single, distinct cDNA molecules. MiXCR was run by TCRdb on the 5' RACE reads, yielding one entry per CDR3 protein. The table lists tens of thousands of distinct CDR3 sequences, roughly 12% of them singletons, with roughly 2.5% in the top ten. The specimen comprised whole blood, sampled at baseline. The clonotype comes from an adult who was a healthcare worker with PCR-confirmed SARS-CoV-2 infection or an uninfected control (not recorded which).

For the CDR3, the DNA is TGTGCCAGCAGCACCGACAGGGGTGGCGCCTACGAGCAGTACTTC. This gives the protein CASSTDRGGAYEQYF. The V gene is TRBV7-2, the J gene TRBJ2-7, with 8 positions matching TRBD1. Trimming removed 5 bases from V and 2 bases from J; junction bases left unmatched: 8. This CDR3 region has 15 residues. Germline CDR1 and CDR2: SGHTA and FQGNSA.